What follows are 2 T cell receptor beta chains derived from one specimen sequenced in a study of T cell responses to AZD1222 COVID-19 vaccine. Here immunoSEQ multiplex PCR was the method, and the copy in TCRdb shows in-frame clones only, minus some. This table holds under 70,000 clones, roughly 80% found once. The specimen was peripheral blood, collected on day 0 of AZD1222 vaccination. Every receptor here comes from an adult in good health.

This clone was recorded a few times. V and J are TRBV6-2 or TRBV6-3 and TRBJ2-5; 8 positions match TRBD2. Germline V gene data show CDR1 as MNHEY and CDR2 as SVGEGT. V trimming: 5 bases; J trimming: 9 bases; junction bases outside the gene matches: 5. This CDR3 is built from 12 residues. CDR3 DNA: TGTGCCAGCAGTCCCCCGGGGGGGGCCCAGTACTTC. Amino acid sequence: CASSPPGGAQYF.

The table lists this clone with a count of one. V is TRBV19 and J is TRBJ1-2; D is uncertain. The CDR3 contains 13 residues. V gave up 4 bases and J gave up 0 bases, with 6 bases separating them. Germline CDR1 LNHDA, CDR2 SQIVND (reference sequence). In DNA, the CDR3 is TGTGCCAGTAGTACCGCCTCTAACTATGGCTACACCTTC. Amino acids: CASSTASNYGYTF.